The clone carrying this T cell receptor beta chain has just one count. This CDR3 is 16 amino acids long. Germline assignment: CDR1 SGHDN and CDR2 FVKESK. V was pared by 1 base and J by 7 bases, with 18 bases between. This entry comes from a study of T cell changes during pregnancy in multiple sclerosis. The method was immunoSEQ multiplex PCR; TCRdb's version includes in-frame clones alone and lacks a portion of them. The sample records over 50,000 clones, almost 95% being singletons. The genes are TRBV14 and TRBJ2-3, with D unclear. The sample in question was CD4+ T cells from peripheral blood mononuclear cells, obtained in the third trimester of pregnancy. This TCR came from a female donor with multiple sclerosis, enrolled in a pregnancy study. The CDR3 reads CASSQAPRRPPYTQYF. The CDR3 DNA sequence: TGTGCCAGCAGCCAAGCCCCGCGCAGGCCCCCCTATACGCAGTATTTT.